This TCR beta chain was documented in a study of cytomegalovirus exposure and HLA in healthy donors. Study-wide results and limits: Several of the most significant clusters appeared, in a later analysis, to be linked to common viral pathogens.

Regarding this clone: Antigen: not known.

Both 60 Vbeta primers and 13 Jbeta primers went into the PCR. Assay used: immunoSEQ multiplex PCR; TCRdb lists only in-frame clones, some missing. The table lists roughly 120,000 clones, about 86% of them singletons. Sequences were obtained from PBMCs. This sequence originates from a woman between 35 and 50 years old in good health and CMV-seronegative.

The CDR3 DNA sequence: TGTGCCAGCAGCCCCGGGACAGGCTCTGGAAACACCATATATTTT. Translating gives CASSPGTGSGNTIYF. The genes are TRBV25-1 and TRBJ1-3; 8 nucleotides agree with TRBD1. With V trimmed by 6 bases and J by 0 bases, 4 bases remained unmatched. Germline V gene data show CDR1 as MGHDK and CDR2 as SYGVNS. The CDR3 has 15 residues.